This TCR beta chain originates from a study of cytomegalovirus exposure and HLA in healthy donors. PCR amplification relied on 60 Vbeta primers (plus 13 Jbeta primers). Generated by immunoSEQ multiplex PCR, the TCRdb table keeps only in-frame clones and is missing some. The sample shows 170,000 or so clones, 79% of them seen only once. The study, taken as a whole, reports: Among donors in an Asian-associated ancestry cluster, a later analysis reportedly found fewer N-insertions than the approximately 670-donor mean. An analysis done earlier found most TCR beta V segments productive about 87% or about 30% of the time. A link between a missense DCLRE1C variant and TCR beta V- and J-gene trimming emerged from a later analysis.

With 4 bases removed from V and 8 bases from J, the gap between germline ends came to 17 bases. Per the germline V gene, CDR1 is MGHDK and CDR2 is SYGVNS. The CDR3 covers 14 residues. Details on this clone: Its matching antigen is unknown.

The chain has TRBV25-1 and TRBJ1-2; weak D call: TRBD1 (6 bases). Sequenced sample: PBMCs. The receptor comes from a woman between 40 and 55 years old in good health and CMV-seronegative. The CDR3 reads CASSAGTHGGGYTF. The CDR3 DNA sequence: TGTGCCAGCAGTGCAGGGACCCATGGGGGCGGCTACACCTTC.